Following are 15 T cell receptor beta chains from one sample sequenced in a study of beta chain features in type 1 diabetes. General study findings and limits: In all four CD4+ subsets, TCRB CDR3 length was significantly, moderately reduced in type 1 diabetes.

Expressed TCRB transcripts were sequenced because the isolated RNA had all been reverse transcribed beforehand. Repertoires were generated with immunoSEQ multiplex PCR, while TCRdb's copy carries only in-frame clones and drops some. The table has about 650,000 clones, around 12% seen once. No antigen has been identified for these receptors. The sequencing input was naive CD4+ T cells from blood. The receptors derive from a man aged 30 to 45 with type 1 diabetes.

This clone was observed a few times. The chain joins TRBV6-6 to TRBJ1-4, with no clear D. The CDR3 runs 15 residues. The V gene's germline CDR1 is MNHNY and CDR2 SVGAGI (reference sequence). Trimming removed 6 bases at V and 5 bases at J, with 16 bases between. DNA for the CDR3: TGTGCCAGCAGCCCCAGAGGCCAAGGGAATGAAAAACTGTTTTTT. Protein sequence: CASSPRGQGNEKLFF.

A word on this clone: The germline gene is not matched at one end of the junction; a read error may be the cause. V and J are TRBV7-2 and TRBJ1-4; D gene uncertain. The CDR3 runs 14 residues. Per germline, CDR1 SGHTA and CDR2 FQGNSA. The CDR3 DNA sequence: TGTGCCAGCAGCATCAGTAGGACTACTGAAAAACTGTTTTTT. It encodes CASSISRTTEKLFF. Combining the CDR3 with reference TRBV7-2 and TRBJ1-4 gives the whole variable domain GAGVSQSPSNKVTEKGKDVELRCDPISGHTALYWYRQSLGQGLEFLIYFQGNSAPDKSGLPSDRFSAERTGGSVSTLTIQRTQQEDSAVYLCASSISRTTEKLFFGSGTQLSVL.

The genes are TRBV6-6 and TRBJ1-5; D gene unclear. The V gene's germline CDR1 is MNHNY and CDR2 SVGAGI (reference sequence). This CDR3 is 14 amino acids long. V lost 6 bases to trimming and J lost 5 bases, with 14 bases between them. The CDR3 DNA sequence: TGTGCCAGCAGCCCTTCGCAAGGTTATCAGCCCCAGCATTTT. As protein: CASSPSQGYQPQHF.

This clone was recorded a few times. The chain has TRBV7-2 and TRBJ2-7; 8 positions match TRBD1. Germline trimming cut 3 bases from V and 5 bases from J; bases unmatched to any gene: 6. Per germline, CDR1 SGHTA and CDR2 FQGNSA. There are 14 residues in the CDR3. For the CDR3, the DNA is TGTGCCAGCAGCTTCCCCAGGGGGCAGCACGAGCAGTACTTC. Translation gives CASSFPRGQHEQYF. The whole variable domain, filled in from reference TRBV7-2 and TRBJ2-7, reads GAGVSQSPSNKVTEKGKDVELRCDPISGHTALYWYRQSLGQGLEFLIYFQGNSAPDKSGLPSDRFSAERTGGSVSTLTIQRTQQEDSAVYLCASSFPRGQHEQYFGPGTRLTVT.

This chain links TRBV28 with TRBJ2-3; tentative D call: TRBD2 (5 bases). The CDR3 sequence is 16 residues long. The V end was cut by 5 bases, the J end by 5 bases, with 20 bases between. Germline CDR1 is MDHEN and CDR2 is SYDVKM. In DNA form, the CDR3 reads TGTGCCAGCAGTGGTCTTAGCCTGGAGGAAAGAGATACGCAGTATTTT. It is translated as CASSGLSLEERDTQYF.

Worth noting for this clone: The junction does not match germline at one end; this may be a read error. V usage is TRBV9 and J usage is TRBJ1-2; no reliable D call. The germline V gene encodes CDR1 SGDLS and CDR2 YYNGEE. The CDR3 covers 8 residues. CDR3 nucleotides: TGTGCCAGCAGCGTAGAGGGCTTC. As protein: CASSVEGF.

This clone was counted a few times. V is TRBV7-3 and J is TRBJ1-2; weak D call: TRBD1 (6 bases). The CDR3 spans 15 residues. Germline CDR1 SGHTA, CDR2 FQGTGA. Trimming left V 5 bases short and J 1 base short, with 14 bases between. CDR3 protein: CASSLGAGHNYGYTF. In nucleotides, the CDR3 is TGTGCCAGCAGCCTCGGGGCGGGACATAACTATGGCTACACCTTC.

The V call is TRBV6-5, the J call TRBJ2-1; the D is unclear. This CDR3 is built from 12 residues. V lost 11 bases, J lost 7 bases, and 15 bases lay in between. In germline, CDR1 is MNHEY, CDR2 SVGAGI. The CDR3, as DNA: TGTGCCTGTTCGGGTACTATGAATGAGCAGTTCTTC. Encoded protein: CACSGTMNEQFF.

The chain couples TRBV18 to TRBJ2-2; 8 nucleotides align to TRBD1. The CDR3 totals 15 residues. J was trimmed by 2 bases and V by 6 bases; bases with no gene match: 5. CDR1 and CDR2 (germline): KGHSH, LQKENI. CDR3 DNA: TGTGCCAGCTCCCATGACAGGGGCAACACCGGGGAGCTGTTTTTT. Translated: CASSHDRGNTGELFF.

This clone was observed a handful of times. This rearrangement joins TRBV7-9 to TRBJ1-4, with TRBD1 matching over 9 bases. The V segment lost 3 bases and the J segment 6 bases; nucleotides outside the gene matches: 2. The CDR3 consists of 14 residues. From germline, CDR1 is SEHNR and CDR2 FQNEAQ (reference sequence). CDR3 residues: CASSFGTGYEKLFF. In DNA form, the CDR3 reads TGTGCCAGCAGCTTCGGGACAGGGTATGAAAAACTGTTTTTT.

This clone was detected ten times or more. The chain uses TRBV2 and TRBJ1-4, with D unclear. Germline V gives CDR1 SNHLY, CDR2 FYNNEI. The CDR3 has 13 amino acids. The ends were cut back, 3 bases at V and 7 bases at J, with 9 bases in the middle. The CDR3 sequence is CASSDRDGEKLFF. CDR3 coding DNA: TGTGCCAGCAGTGATAGAGACGGTGAAAAACTGTTTTTT.

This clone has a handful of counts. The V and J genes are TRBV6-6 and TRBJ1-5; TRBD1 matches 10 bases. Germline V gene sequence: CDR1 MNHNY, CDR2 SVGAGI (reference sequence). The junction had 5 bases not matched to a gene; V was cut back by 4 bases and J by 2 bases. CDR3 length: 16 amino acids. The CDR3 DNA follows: TGTGCCAGCAGTTTGGGACAGGGGACGGGCAATCAGCCCCAGCATTTT. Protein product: CASSLGQGTGNQPQHF.

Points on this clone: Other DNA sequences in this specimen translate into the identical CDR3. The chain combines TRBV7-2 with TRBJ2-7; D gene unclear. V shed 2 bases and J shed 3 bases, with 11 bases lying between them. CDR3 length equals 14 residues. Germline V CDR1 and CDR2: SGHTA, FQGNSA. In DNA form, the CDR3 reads TGTGCCAGCAGCTTAACGCCCGGAAACTACGAGCAGTACTTC. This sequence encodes CASSLTPGNYEQYF.

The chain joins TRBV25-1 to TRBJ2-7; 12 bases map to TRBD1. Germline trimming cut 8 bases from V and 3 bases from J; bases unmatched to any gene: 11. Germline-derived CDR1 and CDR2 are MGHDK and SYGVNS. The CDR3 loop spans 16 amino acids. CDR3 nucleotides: TGTGCCAGCGGGGGACAGGGGGCGAAACCTAGCTACGAGCAGTACTTC. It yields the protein CASGGQGAKPSYEQYF.

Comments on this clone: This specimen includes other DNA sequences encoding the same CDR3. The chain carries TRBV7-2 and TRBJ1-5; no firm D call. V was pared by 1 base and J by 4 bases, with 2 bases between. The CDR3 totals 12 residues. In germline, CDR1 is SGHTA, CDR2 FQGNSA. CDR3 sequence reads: CASSLGNQPQHF. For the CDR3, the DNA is TGTGCCAGCAGCTTAGGTAATCAGCCCCAGCATTTT.